This TCR beta chain stems from a study of cytomegalovirus exposure and HLA in healthy donors (dated by TCRdb to the late 2010s). About the full investigation: An earlier analysis of 550 to 700 of the donors reported roughly 300 Gb of sequence data and 120 million or so unique TCR beta sequences from 150 million to 200 million T cells. Roughly 300 gigabases of sequencing data and around 90 million unique TCR sequences made up an early release that covered several hundred HLA-typed donors. Of the 300 to 500 genotyped donors, 65% to 90% were placed in the genetic ancestry cluster associated with self-reported Caucasian donors. The study aimed to test whether signatures of past pathogen exposure could be identified by cataloging public T cell receptors. Using immunosequencing, the study profiled T cell repertoires from roughly 650 subjects and related those repertoires to cytomegalovirus serostatus. A separate validation cohort of about 110 different subjects was used in addition to the roughly 670-subject first cohort. To predict cytomegalovirus infection status, the study brought together high-throughput TCR immunosequencing, statistical association of individual TCRs with disease status, and machine learning. A later analysis re-analyzed previously published TCR beta repertoires from 650 to 800 donors and added high-resolution HLA genotyping to study TCR occurrence patterns. Rather than using new phenotypic data, the later analysis identified candidate immune exposures from TCR beta sequences and from how often those sequences occurred across donors. An earlier analysis of around 540 of the donors applied high-throughput TCR beta sequencing to assess whether each TCR beta V gene segment acted as functional or pseudogenic. Donor age, sex, ethnicity and CMV serostatus were compiled alongside the repertoire data. A later genetic analysis took genome-wide SNP genotypes for about three fifths of the roughly 700 donors and used that subset as a discovery cohort. All discovery cohort repertoires had been generated using a single sequencing platform. HLA typing covered class I and class II loci at four-digit resolution. Typing coverage varied by locus: about 629-640 donors for A, B, C, DRB1 and DQB1; roughly 510 for DQA1; more than 600 for DPA1; 400 to 480 for DPB1. About five DR-DQ haplotypes were treated as single units for association and clustering because of strong linkage in the cohort. Among roughly 400 genotyped donors of the cohort, an average of roughly 230,000 unique TCR beta nucleotide sequences was sequenced per donor, of which 15% to 20% were non-productive.

V was cut back by 4 bases and J by 8 bases, leaving a gap of 14 bases between them. Reading from cysteine to phenylalanine, the CDR3 counts 13 amino acids. The DNA shown is the 39-base CDR3, in frame from base 1. According to the germline V gene, CDR1 reads MGHRA and CDR2 reads YSYEKL. The cohort comprised some 730 healthy bone marrow donors. Cohort members were all nominally healthy when sampled, although unrecorded immune exposures were likely present. The donor was CMV seronegative and belonged to the group of around 350 seronegative cohort members. Each donor provided a peripheral blood sample, and peripheral blood mononuclear cells were used for TCR beta sequencing. Genomic DNA extraction from the blood cell samples was performed with the Qiagen DNeasy Blood Extraction Kit. Library construction relied on the immunoSEQ multiplex PCR assay. A mixture of 60 forward primers for TCR Vbeta segments and 13 reverse primers for TCR Jbeta segments was used in the multiplex PCR. Amplification of the CDR3 region of rearranged TCR beta genes was performed with a multiplex PCR assay on genomic DNA. The Illumina HiSeq System was used to sequence the amplified TCR beta libraries as 87-base-pair reads. From the authors' description of their analysis: A later analysis counted tens of millions of unique TCR beta chains across the 690 or so repertoires, and around 12 million of these chains were shared by at least two donors. Raw reads were error-corrected and collapsed into unique sequences by a nearest-neighbor algorithm in which closely related sequences were merged to remove PCR and sequencing errors. CDR3 sequences were aligned to IMGT reference sequences to assign V, D and J gene segments. For a sequence to be retained, a match of at least six nucleotides was required to both a V gene segment and a J gene segment. A rearrangement counted as productive if the CDR3 had no stop codons and remained in frame with V and J, and every other rearrangement counted as non-productive. Following IMGT convention, CDR3 was defined as the stretch from the second conserved V-encoded cysteine up to the conserved J-encoded phenylalanine. In an earlier analysis of more than 550 of the donors, sequences lacking an unambiguous match to a single V gene segment were excluded. In an earlier analysis of 450 to 700 of the donors, V segments were called functional above 56.7% productive rearrangements and were called segregating when the between-donor standard deviation exceeded 5%. A statistical classification framework was developed to diagnose cytomegalovirus status using the catalog of TCR beta chain sequences. A later analysis assigned V and J genes by comparing TCR nucleotide sequences with IMGT/GENE-DB human TR gene sequences. A later analysis assigned CDR3 sequences and most-parsimonious VDJ recombination scenarios with the TCRdist pipeline. In a later analysis, every TCR beta chain was defined by the combination of its CDR3 amino acid sequence and its V-gene family, and reads without a unique V-gene family were dropped. In a later analysis, around 600 highly shared, low-generation-probability nucleotide sequences were removed to address suspected cross-contamination and a sequencing artifact. A later analysis calculated a clonal expansion index for each public chain from normalized within-repertoire ranks of inferred template counts. In a later analysis, generation probabilities were computed using a VDJ recombination model fitted to out-of-frame rearrangements, and the results were checked against IGoR. In a later analysis, hypergeometric tests were used to score TCR-TCR, TCR-HLA and TCR-CMV co-occurrence, with a repertoire-size bias correction applied to TCR pairs. A later analysis estimated false discovery rates by permuting HLA or CMV assignments 20 times. In a later analysis, co-occurring TCRs were grouped using DBSCAN, with TCRdist sequence similarity added in when clustering inside HLA-allele-positive subsets. For co-occurrence clustering, repertoires with fewer than 30,000 or more than 120,000 public chains were excluded, along with five repertoires with anomalous nucleotide sharing. TCRdb obtained this table from immuneACCESS and retained in-frame rearrangements with V and J assigned. These tables miss some clones; where compared with another copy, unresolved V genes account for less than half of the shortfall, and the remainder is unexplained. That table is the source of V, J and clone size, and D and trimming were worked out from the DNA. The sample table lists some 130,000 clones, over 60% of them with a count of one. The top ten constitute around 2% of the sample.

The paper's findings and limits, for the study overall: According to a later analysis, parvovirus B19, influenza, CMV and Epstein-Barr virus appeared linked to several top co-occurrence clusters. Immune exposure information for the cohort was limited to CMV serostatus. Because counts were too low, about 18 rarely observed V segments, including chromosome 9 orphons, were left out of the earlier analysis of 587 of the donors. The 87-base-pair reads could not distinguish some IMGT-functional V segments, including TRBV6-2 and TRBV6-3, so those segments were excluded. In a later analysis, HLA-associated TCR beta chains were found to be more clonally expanded and to have lower generation probabilities than equally common non-associated chains. Specific HLA alleles were associated with 15,000 to 20,000 TCR beta sequences at a false discovery rate of 0.05 in a later analysis. According to a later analysis, most CMV-associated TCR beta chains appeared to be HLA-restricted, and the HLA associations seemed to be driven largely by CMV exposure. Most TCR sequences were observed very rarely across donors, whereas some public TCRs were present in many individuals. The classifier was reported to diagnose cytomegalovirus status with high specificity and sensitivity in both the original and validation cohorts. Three of the identified cytomegalovirus-associated TCR beta chains were confirmed in vitro to be specific for cytomegalovirus antigens. Correlated functional status among segregating V segments might reflect linkage disequilibrium, but an unknown experimental factor could not be ruled out. According to a later genetic analysis, donors in an Asian-associated ancestry cluster had fewer N-insertions in productive TCRs than the approximately 650-donor mean. In a later analysis, the rate of TCR association differed among HLA loci, with DRB1 alleles having the most associated TCRs and HLA-C alleles having the fewest. A cluster of highly shared sequence variants was judged likely to be a technical artifact of the sequencing pipeline. An association between a missense DCLRE1C variant and V-gene and J-gene trimming of TCR beta chains was found in a later genetic analysis and replicated in an independent cohort. In an earlier analysis of approximately 590 of the donors, most TCR beta V segments appeared in productive rearrangements about 90% or about 30% of the time, broadly matching IMGT annotations. This cohort had only TCR beta chains sequenced, and the lack of alpha or paired-chain data limited which features could be detected. A total of about 150 TCR beta chains were listed by the study as associated with cytomegalovirus. Because HLA typing was missing for some donors at each locus, association tests included only the typed subset. Presence/absence analyses assumed roughly uniform sequencing depth across donors, an assumption that may not hold. Strong co-occurrence of HLA alleles, especially DR and DQ, made assigning TCR associations to individual alleles difficult. A further reported finding was that TCR beta sequences accurately predicted the HLA-A and HLA-B alleles for most subjects in the first cohort. The authors suggested that the approach could potentially be generalized to other disease states and immunological phenotypes.

Comment on this clone: This clone's antigen is unknown. No clone much larger than this one lies a single base away; base qualities are absent.

The source material was PBMCs. The chain is assembled from TRBV4-1 and TRBJ1-1; TRBD1 is a weak D gene call, 6 bases matching. The source is a man younger than 40 in good health and CMV-seronegative. The CDR3: CASSRSTGLEAFF. The nucleotide sequence is given as TGCGCCAGCAGCCGCTCGACAGGACTGGAAGCTTTCTTT.